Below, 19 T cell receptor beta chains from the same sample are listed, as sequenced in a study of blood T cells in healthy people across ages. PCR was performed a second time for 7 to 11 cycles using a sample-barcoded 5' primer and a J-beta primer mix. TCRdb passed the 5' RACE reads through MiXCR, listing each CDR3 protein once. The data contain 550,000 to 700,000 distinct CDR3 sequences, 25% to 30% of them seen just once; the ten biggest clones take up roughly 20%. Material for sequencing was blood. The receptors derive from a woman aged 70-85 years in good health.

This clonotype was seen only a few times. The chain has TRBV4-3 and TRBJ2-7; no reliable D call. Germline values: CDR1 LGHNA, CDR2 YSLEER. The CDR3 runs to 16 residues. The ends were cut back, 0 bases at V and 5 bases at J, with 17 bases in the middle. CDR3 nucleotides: TGCGCCAGCAGCCAAGAGCGTAACAGCCCGCTGAACGAGCAGTACTTC. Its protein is CASSQERNSPLNEQYF.

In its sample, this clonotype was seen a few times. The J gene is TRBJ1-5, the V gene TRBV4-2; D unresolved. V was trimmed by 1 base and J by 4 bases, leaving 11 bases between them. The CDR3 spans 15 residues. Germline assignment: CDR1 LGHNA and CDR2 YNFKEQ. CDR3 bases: TGTGCCAGCAGCCAAGCAGGCGGTGGGAATCAGCCCCAGCATTTT. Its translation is CASSQAGGGNQPQHF.

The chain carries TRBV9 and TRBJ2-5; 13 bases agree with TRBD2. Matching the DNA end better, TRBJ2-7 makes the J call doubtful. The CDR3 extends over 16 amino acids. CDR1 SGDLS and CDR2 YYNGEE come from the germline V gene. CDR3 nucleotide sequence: TGTGCCAGCAGCGTCACAGGACTAGCGGGGGTCTACGAGCAGTACTTC. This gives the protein CASSVTGLAGVYEQYF.

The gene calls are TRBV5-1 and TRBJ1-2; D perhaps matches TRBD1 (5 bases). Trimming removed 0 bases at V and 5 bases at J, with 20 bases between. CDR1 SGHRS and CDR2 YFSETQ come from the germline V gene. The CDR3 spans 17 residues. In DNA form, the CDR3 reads TGCGCCAGCAGCTTGGGCCAGGGAATGAGAGTATCGTATGGCTACACCTTC. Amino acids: CASSLGQGMRVSYGYTF. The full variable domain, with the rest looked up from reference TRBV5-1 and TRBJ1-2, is KAGVTQTPRYLIKTRGQQVTLSCSPISGHRSVSWYQQTPGQGLQFLFEYFSETQRNKGNFPGRFSGRQFSNSRSEMNVSTLELGDSALYLCASSLGQGMRVSYGYTFGSGTRLTVV.

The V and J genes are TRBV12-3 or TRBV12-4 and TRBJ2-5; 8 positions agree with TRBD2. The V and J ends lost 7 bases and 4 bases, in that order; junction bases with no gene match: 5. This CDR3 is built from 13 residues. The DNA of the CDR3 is TGTGCCAGCAAACCGGGAGGGGGAGAGACCCAGTACTTC. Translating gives CASKPGGGETQYF.

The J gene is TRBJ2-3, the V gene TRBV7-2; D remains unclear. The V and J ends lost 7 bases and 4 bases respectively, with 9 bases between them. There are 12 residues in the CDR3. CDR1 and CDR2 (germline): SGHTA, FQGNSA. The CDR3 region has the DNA TGTGCCAGCACCGACGAGGCAGATACGCAGTATTTT. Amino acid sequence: CASTDEADTQYF. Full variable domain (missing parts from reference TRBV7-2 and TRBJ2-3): GAGVSQSPSNKVTEKGKDVELRCDPISGHTALYWYRQSLGQGLEFLIYFQGNSAPDKSGLPSDRFSAERTGGSVSTLTIQRTQQEDSAVYLCASTDEADTQYFGPGTRLTVL.

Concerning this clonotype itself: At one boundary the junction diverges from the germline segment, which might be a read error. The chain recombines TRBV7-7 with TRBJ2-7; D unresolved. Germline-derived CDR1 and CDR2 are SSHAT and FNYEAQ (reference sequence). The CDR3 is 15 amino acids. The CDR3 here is CASSPLDRNSYGQYF. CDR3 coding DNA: TGTGCTAGCAGCCCGTTAGACCGTAACTCCTACGGGCAGTACTTC. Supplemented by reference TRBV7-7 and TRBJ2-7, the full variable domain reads GAGVSQSPRYKVTKRGQDVTLRCDPISSHATLYWYQQALGQGPEFLTYFNYEAQPDKSGLPSDRFSAERPEGSISTLTIQRTEQRDSAMYRCASSPLDRNSYGQYFGPGTRLTVT.

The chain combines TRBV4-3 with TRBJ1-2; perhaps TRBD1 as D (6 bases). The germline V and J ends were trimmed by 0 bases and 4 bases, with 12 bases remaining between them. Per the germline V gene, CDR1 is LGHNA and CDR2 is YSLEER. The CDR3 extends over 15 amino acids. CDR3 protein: CASSQEVQGSYGYTF. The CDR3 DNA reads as TGCGCCAGCAGCCAAGAGGTACAGGGTAGCTATGGCTACACCTTC.

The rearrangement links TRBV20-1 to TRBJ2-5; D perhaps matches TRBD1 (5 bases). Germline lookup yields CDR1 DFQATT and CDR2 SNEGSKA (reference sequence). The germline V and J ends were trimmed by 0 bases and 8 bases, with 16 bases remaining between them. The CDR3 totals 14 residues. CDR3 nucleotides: TGCAGTGCTAGAGATGGGGCAGGCCCGCTTACCCAGTACTTC. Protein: CSARDGAGPLTQYF.

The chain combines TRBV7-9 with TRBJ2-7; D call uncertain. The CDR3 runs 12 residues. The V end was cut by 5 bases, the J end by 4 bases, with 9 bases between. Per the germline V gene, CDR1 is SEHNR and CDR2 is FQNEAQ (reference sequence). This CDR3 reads CASSPPWYEQYF. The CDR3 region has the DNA TGTGCCAGCAGCCCCCCTTGGTACGAGCAGTACTTC.

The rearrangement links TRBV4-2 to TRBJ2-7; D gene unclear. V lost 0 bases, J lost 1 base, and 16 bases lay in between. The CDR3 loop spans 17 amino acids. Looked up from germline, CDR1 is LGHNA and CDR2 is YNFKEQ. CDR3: CASSQESFGLGSYEQYF. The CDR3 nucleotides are TGTGCCAGCAGCCAAGAGAGTTTCGGGCTGGGTTCCTACGAGCAGTACTTC.

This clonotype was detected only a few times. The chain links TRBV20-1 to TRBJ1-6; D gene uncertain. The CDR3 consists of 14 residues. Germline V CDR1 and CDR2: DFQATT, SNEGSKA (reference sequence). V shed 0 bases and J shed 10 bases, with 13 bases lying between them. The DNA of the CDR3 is TGCAGTGCTAGAGATCCTATCAATGAATCACCCCTCCACTTT. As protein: CSARDPINESPLHF.

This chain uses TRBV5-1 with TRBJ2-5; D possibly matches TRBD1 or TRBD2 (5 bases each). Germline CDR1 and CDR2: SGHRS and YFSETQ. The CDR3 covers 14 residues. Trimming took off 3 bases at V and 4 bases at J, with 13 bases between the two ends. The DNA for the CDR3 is TGCGCCAGCAGCTGGGGTGGGGGATCAGAGACCCAGTACTTC. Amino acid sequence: CASSWGGGSETQYF.

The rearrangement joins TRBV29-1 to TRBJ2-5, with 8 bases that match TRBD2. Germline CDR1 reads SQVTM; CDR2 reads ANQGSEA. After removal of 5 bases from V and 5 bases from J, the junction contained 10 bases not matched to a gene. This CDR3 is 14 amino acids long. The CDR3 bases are TGCAGCGTTAACGGACTAGCCGGAGGGGAGACCCAGTACTTC. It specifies CSVNGLAGGETQYF.

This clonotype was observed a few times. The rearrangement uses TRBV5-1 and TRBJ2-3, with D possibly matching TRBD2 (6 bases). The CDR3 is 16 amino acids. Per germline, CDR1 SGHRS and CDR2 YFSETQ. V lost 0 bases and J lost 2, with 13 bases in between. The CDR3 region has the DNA TGCGCCAGCAGCTTGGATCCCGGGGGAGACACAGATACGCAGTATTTT. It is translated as CASSLDPGGDTDTQYF.

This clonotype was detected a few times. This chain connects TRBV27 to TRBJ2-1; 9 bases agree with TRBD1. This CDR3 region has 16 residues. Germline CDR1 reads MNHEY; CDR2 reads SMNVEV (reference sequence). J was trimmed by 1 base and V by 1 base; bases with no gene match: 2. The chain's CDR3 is CASSLWGTGSYNEQFF. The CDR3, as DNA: TGTGCCAGCAGTTTATGGGGGACAGGGTCCTACAATGAGCAGTTCTTC.

CDR3 DNA sequence: TGTGCCAGCAGCCTTACTAGCGGGGTCACCGAGCAGTACTTC. Translated: CASSLTSGVTEQYF. This chain connects TRBV7-2 to TRBJ2-7; the match to TRBD2 covers 10 bases. Germline CDR1 is SGHTA and CDR2 is FQGNSA. Germline trimming cut 5 bases from V and 6 bases from J; bases unmatched to any gene: 7. The CDR3 contains 14 residues.

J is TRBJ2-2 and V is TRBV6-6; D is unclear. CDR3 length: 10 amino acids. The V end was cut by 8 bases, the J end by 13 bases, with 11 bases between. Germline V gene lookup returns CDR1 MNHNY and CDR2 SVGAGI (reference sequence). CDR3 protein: CASLLGVLFF. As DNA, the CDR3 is TGTGCCAGCCTGCTCGGTGTGCTGTTTTTT.

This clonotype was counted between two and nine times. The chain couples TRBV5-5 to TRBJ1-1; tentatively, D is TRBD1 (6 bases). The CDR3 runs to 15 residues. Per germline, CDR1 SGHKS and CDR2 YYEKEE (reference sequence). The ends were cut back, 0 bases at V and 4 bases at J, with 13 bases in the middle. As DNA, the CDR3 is TGTGCCAGCAGCTTGGGTGCCTCACAGGGCACTGAAGCTTTCTTT. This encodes CASSLGASQGTEAFF. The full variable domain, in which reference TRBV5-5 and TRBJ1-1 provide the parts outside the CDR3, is DAGVTQSPTHLIKTRGQQVTLRCSPISGHKSVSWYQQVLGQGPQFIFQYYEKEERGRGNFPDRFSARQFPNYSSELNVNALLLGDSALYLCASSLGASQGTEAFFGQGTRLTVV.